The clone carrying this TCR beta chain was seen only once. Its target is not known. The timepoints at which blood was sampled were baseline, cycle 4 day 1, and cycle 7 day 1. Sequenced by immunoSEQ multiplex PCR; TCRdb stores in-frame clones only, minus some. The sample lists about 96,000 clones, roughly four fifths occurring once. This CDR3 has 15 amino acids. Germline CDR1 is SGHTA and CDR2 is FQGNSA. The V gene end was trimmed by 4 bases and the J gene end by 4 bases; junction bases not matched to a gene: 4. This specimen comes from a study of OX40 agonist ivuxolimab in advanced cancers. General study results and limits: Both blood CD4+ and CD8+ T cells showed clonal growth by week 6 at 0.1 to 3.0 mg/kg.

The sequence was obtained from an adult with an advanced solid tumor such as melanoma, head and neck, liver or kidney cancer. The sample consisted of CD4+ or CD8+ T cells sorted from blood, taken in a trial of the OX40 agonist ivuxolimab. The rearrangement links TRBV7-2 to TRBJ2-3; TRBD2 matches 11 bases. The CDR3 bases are TGTGCCAGCAGCTATAGCGGGGGGGCCGCAGATACGCAGTATTTT. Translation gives CASSYSGGAADTQYF.